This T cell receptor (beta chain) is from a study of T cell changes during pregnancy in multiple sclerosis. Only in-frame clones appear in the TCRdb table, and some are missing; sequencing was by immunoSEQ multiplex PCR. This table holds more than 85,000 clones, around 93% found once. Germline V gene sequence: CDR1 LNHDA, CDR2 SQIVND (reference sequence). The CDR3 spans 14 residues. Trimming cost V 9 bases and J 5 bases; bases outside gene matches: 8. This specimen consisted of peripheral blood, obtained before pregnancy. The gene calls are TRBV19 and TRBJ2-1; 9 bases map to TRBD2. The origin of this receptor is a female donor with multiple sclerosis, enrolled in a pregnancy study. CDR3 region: CASHSGRKDNEQFF. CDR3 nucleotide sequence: TGTGCCAGCCATAGCGGGAGAAAGGACAATGAGCAGTTCTTC. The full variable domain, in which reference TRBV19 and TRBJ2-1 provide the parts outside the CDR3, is DGGITQSPKYLFRKEGQNVTLSCEQNLNHDAMYWYRQDPGQGLRLIYYSQIVNDFQKGDIAEGYSVSREKKESFPLTVTSAQKNPTAFYLCASHSGRKDNEQFFGPGTRLTVL.